These 14 T cell receptor beta chains share one sample of origin, sequenced in a study of cytomegalovirus exposure and HLA in healthy donors. 60 Vbeta and 13 Jbeta primers were used in PCR. Data came from immunoSEQ multiplex PCR; TCRdb stores just in-frame clones and leaves some out. This table has some 180,000 clones, around three quarters appearing once. The specimen sequenced was PBMCs. These receptor sequences come from a woman in her twenties or thirties in good health and CMV-seronegative.

This clone was counted a few times. The chain has TRBV7-6 and TRBJ2-7; tentatively, D is TRBD2 (7 bases). Germline CDR1 and CDR2: SGHVS and FNYEAQ. The CDR3 loop spans 17 amino acids. V was cut by 5 bases and J by 0 bases, with 20 bases left in between. The CDR3 loop reads CASSQGGGLYFSYEQYF. CDR3 nucleotides: TGTGCCAGCAGCCAGGGCGGGGGCCTGTATTTCTCCTACGAGCAGTACTTC.

The chain recombines TRBV10-3 with TRBJ1-3; D is unresolved. V was trimmed by 7 bases and J by 4 bases, leaving 5 bases between them. CDR3 length equals 11 residues. Germline-derived CDR1 and CDR2 are ENHRY and SYGVKD. The CDR3 coding sequence is TGTGCCATCACAGAAGGAAACACCATATATTTT. Amino acids: CAITEGNTIYF.

CDR3 DNA: TGTGCCACGACCTACAGGGCCGAACACTATGGCTACACCTTC. Amino acid sequence: CATTYRAEHYGYTF. The chain uses TRBV6-5 and TRBJ1-2; a possible D gene is TRBD1 (6 bases). Germline V gene data show CDR1 as MNHEY and CDR2 as SVGAGI. With 10 bases removed from V and 3 bases from J, the gap between germline ends came to 18 bases. The length of the CDR3 is 14 residues.

The chain uses TRBV4-1 and TRBJ1-3; D unresolved. Germline CDR1 reads MGHRA; CDR2 reads YSYEKL. With 4 bases removed from V and 0 bases from J, the gap between germline ends came to 16 bases. The CDR3 extends over 17 amino acids. The CDR3 nucleotides are TGCGCCAGCAGCCCGACCGGCGGCAGAGACTCTGGAAACACCATATATTTT. Protein sequence: CASSPTGGRDSGNTIYF.

The rearrangement uses TRBV7-8 and TRBJ2-7, with TRBD1 identical over 8 bases. Looked up from germline, CDR1 is SGHVS and CDR2 is FQNEAQ. The length of the CDR3 is 13 residues. With 7 bases clipped from V and 3 bases from J, the junction kept 5 bases outside the gene matches. CDR3 nucleotides: TGTGCCAGCAACACCGGGACAGGCTACGAGCAGTACTTC. It codes for CASNTGTGYEQYF. Variable domain in full (rest from reference TRBV7-8 and TRBJ2-7): GAGVSQSPRYKVAKRGQDVALRCDPISGHVSLFWYQQALGQGPEFLTYFQNEAQLDKSGLPSDRFFAERPEGSVSTLKIQRTQQEDSAVYLCASNTGTGYEQYFGPGTRLTVT.

Only one count was recorded for this clone. The genes are TRBV10-2 and TRBJ2-2; D possibly corresponds to TRBD2 (6 bases). V lost 7 bases and J 1 base, leaving 10 bases between the germline ends. This CDR3 comprises 14 residues. Germline CDR1 reads WSHSY; CDR2 reads SAAADI. The CDR3: CASIGGRNTGELFF. The CDR3 nucleotides read TGCGCCAGCATCGGGGGTAGGAACACCGGGGAGCTGTTTTTT.

The chain combines TRBV6-5 with TRBJ2-1, with 9 bases matching TRBD2. Germline-derived CDR1 and CDR2 are MNHEY and SVGAGI. V shed 4 bases, J shed 2 bases, and the junction held 6 bases outside the gene matches. The CDR3 contains 16 residues. The CDR3 spells CASSSGGGGPYNEQFF. DNA for the CDR3: TGTGCCAGCAGTTCCGGCGGGGGGGGCCCCTACAATGAGCAGTTCTTC.

The chain employs TRBV7-2 and TRBJ1-1, with 7 bases aligning to TRBD1. This CDR3 region has 17 residues. Germline CDR1 is SGHTA and CDR2 is FQGNSA. V trimming: 5 bases; J trimming: 0 bases; junction bases outside the gene matches: 12. Here the CDR3 DNA reads TGTGCCAGCAGCCACCTTCGACAGGGTGTAATGAACACTGAAGCTTTCTTT. It yields the protein CASSHLRQGVMNTEAFF.

The rearrangement joins TRBV5-1 to TRBJ2-4, with 8 bases identical to TRBD2. With V trimmed by 3 bases and J by 7 bases, 9 bases remained unmatched. The CDR3 contains 15 residues. Germline V gene lookup returns CDR1 SGHRS and CDR2 YFSETQ. CDR3 sequence reads: CASSWGAAGVNIQYF. CDR3 coding DNA: TGCGCCAGCAGCTGGGGTGCAGCGGGGGTGAACATTCAGTACTTC.

The rearrangement links TRBV5-1 to TRBJ2-7, with 8 positions matching TRBD1. With 3 bases clipped from V and 3 bases from J, the junction kept 5 bases outside the gene matches. This CDR3 has 14 residues. Germline values: CDR1 SGHRS, CDR2 YFSETQ. Here the CDR3 reads CASSYTGGIYEQYF. CDR3 bases: TGCGCCAGCAGCTATACAGGGGGGATCTACGAGCAGTACTTC.

This clone has a handful of counts. CDR3: CASSDVTRTYEQYF. The CDR3 DNA follows: TGCGCCAGCAGTGATGTTACTAGAACCTACGAGCAGTACTTC. This rearrangement joins TRBV10-2 to TRBJ2-7, with a weak D call TRBD2 (5 bases). Trimming shortened V by 3 bases and J by 2 bases, and 11 bases separated the two germline ends. The CDR3 runs to 14 residues. Germline CDR1 is WSHSY and CDR2 is SAAADI.

The chain joins TRBV10-3 to TRBJ1-2; 7 bases fit TRBD1. This CDR3 spans 14 amino acids. V trimming: 6 bases; J trimming: 0 bases; junction bases outside the gene matches: 4. CDR1 and CDR2 (germline): ENHRY, SYGVKD. The CDR3, as DNA: TGTGCCATCAGAGACGACAGGGCTAACTATGGCTACACCTTC. Protein sequence: CAIRDDRANYGYTF.

The gene calls are TRBV6-4 and TRBJ2-7; TRBD2 matches at 13 bases. The CDR3 is 17 amino acids. V trimming: 4 bases; J trimming: 6 bases; junction bases outside the gene matches: 12. Germline V lookup: CDR1 MRHNA, CDR2 SNTAGT. The CDR3: CASSVRLAGGKSSEQYF. DNA for the CDR3: TGTGCCAGCAGTGTGAGACTAGCGGGGGGAAAGAGCAGCGAGCAGTACTTC.

This chain links TRBV12-5 with TRBJ2-7; tentative D call: TRBD2 (5 bases). The CDR3 consists of 13 residues. CDR1 is LGHNT, CDR2 FRNRAP, per germline. With 3 bases removed from V and 4 bases from J, the gap between germline ends came to 10 bases. The CDR3 region has the DNA TGTGCTAGTGGTTTCCGCCCGGGGTACGAGCAGTACTTC. Residues: CASGFRPGYEQYF.